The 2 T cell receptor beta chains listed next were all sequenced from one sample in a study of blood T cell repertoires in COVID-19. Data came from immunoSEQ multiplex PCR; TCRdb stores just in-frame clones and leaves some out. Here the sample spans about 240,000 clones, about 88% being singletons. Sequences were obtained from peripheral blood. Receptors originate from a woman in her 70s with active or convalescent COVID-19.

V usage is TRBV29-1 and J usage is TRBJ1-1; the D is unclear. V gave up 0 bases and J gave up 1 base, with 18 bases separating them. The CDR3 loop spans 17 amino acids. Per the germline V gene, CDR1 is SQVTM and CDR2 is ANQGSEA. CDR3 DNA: TGCAGCGTTGAAGATCCCTTGCGGGGAGCAGGGAACACTGAAGCTTTCTTT. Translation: CSVEDPLRGAGNTEAFF.

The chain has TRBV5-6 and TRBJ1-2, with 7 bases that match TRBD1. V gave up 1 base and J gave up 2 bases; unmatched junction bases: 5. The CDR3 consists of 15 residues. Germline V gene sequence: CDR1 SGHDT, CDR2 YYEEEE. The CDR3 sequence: CASSLTGVPNYGYTF. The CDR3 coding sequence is TGTGCCAGCAGCTTGACAGGGGTTCCGAACTATGGCTACACCTTC.